This T cell receptor beta chain was recorded in a study of cytomegalovirus exposure and HLA in healthy donors. The study, taken as a whole, reports: CMV serostatus was the only immune exposure information that was available. In a later analysis, TCR beta V- and J-gene trimming showed a link to a missense DCLRE1C variant. Among CMV-associated TCR beta chains, most appeared HLA-restricted in a later analysis.

PCR involved 60 Vbeta and 13 Jbeta primers. Repertoires were generated with immunoSEQ multiplex PCR, while TCRdb's copy carries only in-frame clones and drops some. Among around 140,000 clones listed, approximately 80% were seen once. Germline V lookup: CDR1 SGHVS, CDR2 FQNEAQ. CDR3 length: 14 amino acids. V dropped 0 bases and J dropped 2 bases, with 7 bases sitting between them. Turning to this clone: Its target is not known.

The V gene is TRBV7-8, the J gene TRBJ1-2; D is perhaps TRBD1 (6 bases). What was sequenced was PBMCs. The source is a young woman in good health and CMV-seropositive. The CDR3 loop reads CASSLAGQNYGYTF. For the CDR3, the DNA is TGTGCCAGCAGCTTAGCAGGACAGAACTATGGCTACACCTTC.